Shown below are 9 T cell receptor beta chains from a single sample sequenced in a study of technical replicates of blood from four donors. Profiling relied on immunoSEQ multiplex PCR, and the TCRdb table lists in-frame clones only, not all of them. Here the sample spans about 72,000 clones, 95% being singletons. The sample taken for sequencing was T cells isolated from PBMCs. The receptors were gathered from a human donor in good health.

V is TRBV19 and J is TRBJ1-5, with a tentative D call TRBD1 (5 bases). The CDR3 has 14 amino acids. Trimming removed 4 bases from V and 10 bases from J, with 17 bases in between. CDR1 and CDR2 from the germline V gene are LNHDA and SQIVND (reference sequence). For the CDR3, the DNA is TGTGCCAGTAGTACCCTGGGGCAGGGTCAACCCCAGCATTTT. Translating it yields CASSTLGQGQPQHF.

V and J are TRBV7-6 and TRBJ1-3, with unresolved D. The germline V gene encodes CDR1 SGHVS and CDR2 FNYEAQ. V lost 5 bases to trimming and J lost 0 bases, with 8 bases between them. The CDR3 extends over 14 amino acids. The CDR3 loop is CASSPQTSGNTIYF. CDR3 in DNA: TGTGCCAGCAGCCCACAGACCTCTGGAAACACCATATATTTT.

The rearrangement joins TRBV9 to TRBJ2-2, with a tentative D call TRBD1 (5 bases). This CDR3 has 17 amino acids. Germline V gives CDR1 SGDLS, CDR2 YYNGEE. V lost 2 bases to trimming and J lost 1 base, with 15 bases between them. This CDR3 is CASSVNFKGLNTGELFF. The CDR3 DNA follows: TGTGCCAGCAGCGTTAATTTTAAGGGGTTGAACACCGGGGAGCTGTTTTTT.

The chain carries TRBV28 and TRBJ2-3, with 7 bases lining up with TRBD1. This CDR3 has 13 residues. Germline CDR1 MDHEN, CDR2 SYDVKM. V lost 8 bases and J lost 9; bases outside the gene matches: 11. The CDR3 region is CASGGPTGETQYF. DNA of the CDR3: TGTGCCAGCGGGGGACCCACAGGGGAAACGCAGTATTTT. Based on the CDR3 plus reference TRBV28 and TRBJ2-3, the full variable domain is DVKVTQSSRYLVKRTGEKVFLECVQDMDHENMFWYRQDPGLGLRLIYFSYDVKMKEKGDIPEGYSVSREKKERFSLILESASTNQTSMYLCASGGPTGETQYFGPGTRLTVL.

The genes are TRBV7-9 and TRBJ1-1; TRBD1 matches at 9 bases. Unmatched junction bases numbered 9, after V lost 5 bases and J lost 11 bases. Germline V gives CDR1 SEHNR, CDR2 FQNEAQ (reference sequence). There are 13 residues in the CDR3. The CDR3 coding sequence is TGTGCCAGCAGCATGGGACAGGGTTTCTCGGCTTTCTTT. Translated: CASSMGQGFSAFF.

The V call is TRBV27, the J call TRBJ1-4; TRBD1 aligns across 7 bases. The CDR3 sequence is 15 residues long. Germline trimming cut 3 bases from V and 14 bases from J; bases unmatched to any gene: 15. CDR1 and CDR2 (germline): MNHEY, SMNVEV (reference sequence). CDR3 sequence (DNA): TGTGCCAGCAGTTTTGGAGGAGGGGGCCCTTGGTTGCTGTTTTTT. It codes for CASSFGGGGPWLLFF.

This clone was found once. The chain carries TRBV6-5 and TRBJ2-7; 7 positions match TRBD1. Germline-derived CDR1 and CDR2 are MNHEY and SVGAGI. Trimming took 0 bases from V and 12 from J; bases not matched to a gene: 2. This CDR3 is built from 11 residues. For the CDR3, the DNA is TGTGCCAGCAGTTACTCAGGGACAGCGTACTTC. It specifies CASSYSGTAYF.

The rearrangement uses TRBV11-3 and TRBJ1-1; 7 bases fit TRBD1. Germline values: CDR1 SGHNT, CDR2 YENEEA. CDR3 length equals 11 residues. With 5 bases clipped from V and 11 bases from J, the junction kept 5 bases outside the gene matches. CDR3 region: CASSGGTDAFF. The CDR3 nucleotides read TGTGCCAGCAGCGGGGGGACAGACGCTTTCTTT.

This clone was seen a handful of times. The CDR3 sequence: CASSLQGSHQPQHF. The CDR3 coding sequence is TGTGCCAGCAGTTTACAGGGATCTCATCAGCCCCAGCATTTT. The chain carries TRBV28 and TRBJ1-5, with D tentatively TRBD1 (5 bases). This CDR3 contains 14 residues. The germline V and J ends were trimmed by 2 bases and 5 bases, with 10 bases remaining between them. Germline V gene lookup returns CDR1 MDHEN and CDR2 SYDVKM.